This TCR beta chain was captured in a study of spatial heterogeneity in lung cancer. Findings of the study overall: It was found that expanded intratumoral alpha and beta TCR counts tracked tumor mutation counts. The study estimated around 7.2% alpha and about 12% beta chain coverage of tumor T cells.

A note on this clonotype: Its target is unknown.

TCRdb passed the 5' RACE reads through MiXCR, listing each CDR3 protein once. Among about 10,000 distinct CDR3 sequences, around half were seen once, and the ten largest hold roughly 30%. The CDR3 is 13 amino acids. The V end was cut by 7 bases, the J end by 1 base, with 10 bases between. Noted time point: sample taken at primary tumor resection. The J gene is TRBJ1-1, the V gene TRBV12-3 or TRBV12-4; D unresolved. Sequencing was performed on lung tumor tissue, taken at surgery. This clonotype was obtained from a female donor with early-stage non-small cell lung cancer. CDR3 in amino acids: CASTKAENTEAFF. The CDR3 DNA reads TGTGCCAGCACCAAGGCGGAGAACACTGAAGCTTTCTTT.